Each of the 15 T cell receptor beta chains below was sequenced from the same sample in a study of blood T cells in healthy people across ages. A second PCR of about 6 to 12 cycles used a sample-barcoded 5' primer and a J-beta primer mix. TCRdb reanalysed the 5' RACE reads using MiXCR and keeps one entry per CDR3 protein. The sample has about 1 million distinct CDR3 sequences; around 45% are singletons. Sequenced sample: blood. These receptors were taken from a woman in her fifties or sixties in good health.

The chain links TRBV7-9 to TRBJ2-3; 11 nucleotides line up with TRBD2. Germline assignment: CDR1 SEHNR and CDR2 FQNEAQ (reference sequence). This CDR3 is 17 amino acids long. The V segment lost 4 bases and the J segment 0 bases; nucleotides outside the gene matches: 6. This chain's CDR3 is CASSSTGTSGSTDTQYF. The CDR3 DNA reads TGTGCCAGCAGCTCCACCGGGACTAGCGGTAGCACAGATACGCAGTATTTT.

The chain couples TRBV12-3 or TRBV12-4 to TRBJ2-5, with 9 bases aligning to TRBD2. The junction had 1 base not matched to a gene; V was cut back by 2 bases and J by 3 bases. This CDR3 is built from 14 residues. CDR3 sequence: CASSLRLAEETQYF. The CDR3 nucleotides read TGTGCCAGCAGTTTACGACTAGCGGAAGAGACCCAGTACTTC.

This clonotype was seen only once. This chain links TRBV20-1 with TRBJ2-2, with TRBD1 matching over 7 bases. Germline V gene data show CDR1 as DFQATT and CDR2 as SNEGSKA (reference sequence). This CDR3 is 15 amino acids long. V was pared by 0 bases and J by 1 base, with 2 bases of the junction left unmatched. The CDR3 DNA reads TGCAGTGCTAGAGATTGGGACAGGAACACCGGGGAGCTGTTTTTT. Its translation is CSARDWDRNTGELFF.

The chain uses TRBV28 and TRBJ2-2; no firm D call. V was cut by 7 bases and J by 7 bases, with 10 bases left in between. The CDR3 length is 12 residues. Germline V gives CDR1 MDHEN, CDR2 SYDVKM. CDR3 sequence (DNA): TGTGCCAGCACCCGGTCGGGCGGGGAGCTGTTTTTT. It encodes CASTRSGGELFF.

The V call is TRBV4-1, the J call TRBJ2-2, with 8 bases matching TRBD2. CDR1 and CDR2 from the germline V gene are MGHRA and YSYEKL. J lost 0 bases, V lost 4 bases, and 7 bases had no gene match. This CDR3 spans 17 amino acids. This chain's CDR3 is CASSRVGTRPNTGELFF. In nucleotides, the CDR3 is TGCGCCAGCAGCCGAGTCGGGACTAGGCCGAACACCGGGGAGCTGTTTTTT.

The genes are TRBV20-1 and TRBJ2-3; D remains ambiguous. V lost 0 bases and J lost 3, with 13 bases in between. The CDR3 has 15 residues. CDR1 DFQATT and CDR2 SNEGSKA come from the germline V gene (reference sequence). The CDR3 here is CSAREVQVGTDTQYF. Here the CDR3 DNA reads TGCAGTGCTAGAGAGGTCCAAGTTGGTACAGATACGCAGTATTTT.

This clonotype was seen more than once but under ten times. The rearrangement uses TRBV28 and TRBJ2-1; TRBD1 aligns across 7 bases. The CDR3 sequence is 15 residues long. Germline lookup yields CDR1 MDHEN and CDR2 SYDVKM. Trimming at V came to 7 bases and at J to 1 base, leaving 7 bases not matched to a gene. This CDR3 is CASTPLTGSYNEQFF. The CDR3 DNA follows: TGTGCCAGCACCCCGTTGACAGGGTCCTACAATGAGCAGTTCTTC.

This clonotype was seen more than once but under ten times. J is TRBJ1-2 and V is TRBV5-1; tentatively, D is TRBD1 (6 bases). The CDR3 length is 14 residues. V shed 4 bases and J shed 3 bases, with 13 bases lying between them. From germline, CDR1 is SGHRS and CDR2 YFSETQ. CDR3 region: CASSPEGEDYGYTF. DNA of the CDR3: TGCGCCAGCAGCCCTGAGGGGGAAGACTATGGCTACACCTTC.

The CDR3 DNA reads as TGCAGCGCTCAAGGGACAGCCTACGAGCAGTACTTC. It translates to CSAQGTAYEQYF. This chain connects TRBV29-1 to TRBJ2-7, with TRBD1 matching over 7 bases. Trimming cost V 7 bases and J 2 bases; bases outside gene matches: 5. CDR3 length equals 12 residues. The germline V gene has CDR1 SQVTM and CDR2 ANQGSEA.

The V call is TRBV11-2, the J call TRBJ2-5; D tentatively reads TRBD1 or TRBD2 (5 bases each). V was clipped by 2 bases and J by 7 bases, with 14 bases between them. CDR1 and CDR2 from the germline V gene are SGHAT and FQNNGV. This CDR3 has 14 residues. The CDR3 DNA is TGTGCCAGCAGCTTAATAGGGACGGTAGGGACCCAGTACTTC. Encoded protein: CASSLIGTVGTQYF.

This clonotype was counted at least ten times. The chain joins TRBV5-1 to TRBJ2-7; TRBD1 agrees at 7 bases. The J segment lost 7 bases and the V segment lost 4 bases, leaving 14 bases of the junction unmatched. The CDR3 runs to 15 residues. Germline V lookup: CDR1 SGHRS, CDR2 YFSETQ. The CDR3 sequence: CASSQSGTRGREQYF. CDR3 bases: TGCGCCAGCAGCCAATCCGGGACCAGGGGGAGAGAGCAGTACTTC.

This clonotype was seen a few times. This rearrangement joins TRBV6-5 to TRBJ2-3; the D gene is possibly TRBD2 (5 bases). Germline CDR1 is MNHEY and CDR2 is SVGAGI. V was clipped by 8 bases and J by 1 base, with 16 bases between them. The CDR3 runs 15 residues. The CDR3 nucleotides read TGTGCCAGCTCCCCTATCAGCGGACGCACAGATACGCAGTATTTT. Translated, it gives CASSPISGRTDTQYF.

The chain employs TRBV20-1 and TRBJ2-5; TRBD1 matches at 8 bases. Germline V lookup: CDR1 DFQATT, CDR2 SNEGSKA (reference sequence). V lost 7 bases and J lost 3; bases outside the gene matches: 7. The CDR3 has 13 residues. The DNA of the CDR3 is TGCAGTGTCCCTCCGGACAGGGAAGAGACCCAGTACTTC. Translation: CSVPPDREETQYF.

There are a few counts of this clonotype. The gene calls are TRBV9 and TRBJ2-7, with 14 positions matching TRBD2. This CDR3 contains 18 residues. Germline assignment: CDR1 SGDLS and CDR2 YYNGEE. After removal of 0 bases from V and 5 bases from J, the junction contained 10 bases not matched to a gene. The CDR3 sequence: CASSVAPLMTSGRDEQYF. CDR3 DNA sequence: TGTGCCAGCAGCGTAGCTCCTCTGATGACTAGCGGGAGGGACGAGCAGTACTTC. Full variable domain (remainder filled in from reference TRBV9 and TRBJ2-7): DSGVTQTPKHLITATGQRVTLRCSPRSGDLSVYWYQQSLDQGLQFLIQYYNGEERAKGNILERFSAQQFPDLHSELNLSSLELGDSALYFCASSVAPLMTSGRDEQYFGPGTRLTVT.

For the CDR3, the DNA is TGCAGTGCTACCCAACCTAGGGTTTCCTATGAGCAGTTCTTC. Protein product: CSATQPRVSYEQFF. The chain has TRBV20-1 and TRBJ2-1, with D hard to call. The CDR3 contains 14 residues. With 4 bases removed from V and 8 bases from J, the gap between germline ends came to 18 bases. CDR1 and CDR2 from the germline V gene are DFQATT and SNEGSKA (reference sequence).